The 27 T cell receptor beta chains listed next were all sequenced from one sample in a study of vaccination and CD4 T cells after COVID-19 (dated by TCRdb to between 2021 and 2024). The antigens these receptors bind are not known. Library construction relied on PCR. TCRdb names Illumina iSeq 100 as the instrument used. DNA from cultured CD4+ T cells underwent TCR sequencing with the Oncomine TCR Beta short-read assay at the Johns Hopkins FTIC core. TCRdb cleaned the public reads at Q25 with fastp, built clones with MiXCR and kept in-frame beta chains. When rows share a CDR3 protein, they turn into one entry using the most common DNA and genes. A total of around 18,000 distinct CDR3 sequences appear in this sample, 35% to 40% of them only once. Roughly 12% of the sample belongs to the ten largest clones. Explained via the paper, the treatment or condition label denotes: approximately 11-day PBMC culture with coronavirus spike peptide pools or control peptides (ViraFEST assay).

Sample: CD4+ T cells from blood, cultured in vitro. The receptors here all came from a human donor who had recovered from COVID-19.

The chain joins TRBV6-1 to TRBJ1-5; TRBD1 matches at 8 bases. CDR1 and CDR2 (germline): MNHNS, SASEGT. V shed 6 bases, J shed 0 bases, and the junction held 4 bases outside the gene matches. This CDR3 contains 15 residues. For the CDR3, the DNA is TGTGCCAGCAGCCGGACAGGGTTTAGCAATCAGCCCCAGCATTTT. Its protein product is CASSRTGFSNQPQHF.

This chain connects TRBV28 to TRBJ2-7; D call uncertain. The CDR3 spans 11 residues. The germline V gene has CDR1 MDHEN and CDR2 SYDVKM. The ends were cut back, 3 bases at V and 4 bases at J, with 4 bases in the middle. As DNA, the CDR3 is TGTGCCAGCAGTTTGAAATACGAGCAGTACTTC. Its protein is CASSLKYEQYF.

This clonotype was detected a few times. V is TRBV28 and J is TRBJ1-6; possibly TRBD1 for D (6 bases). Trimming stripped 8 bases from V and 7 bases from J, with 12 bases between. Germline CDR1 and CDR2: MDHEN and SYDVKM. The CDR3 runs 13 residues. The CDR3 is CASLDRWNSPLHF. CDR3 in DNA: TGTGCCAGCCTAGACAGGTGGAATTCACCCCTCCACTTT.

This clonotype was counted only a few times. The CDR3: CASTRGTNTEAFF. The DNA for the CDR3 is TGTGCCAGTACCAGGGGGACCAACACTGAAGCTTTCTTT. This chain links TRBV19 with TRBJ1-1; 7 nucleotides align to TRBD1. This CDR3 is 13 amino acids long. Germline loops: CDR1 LNHDA, CDR2 SQIVND (reference sequence). V gave up 7 bases and J gave up 2 bases; unmatched junction bases: 4.

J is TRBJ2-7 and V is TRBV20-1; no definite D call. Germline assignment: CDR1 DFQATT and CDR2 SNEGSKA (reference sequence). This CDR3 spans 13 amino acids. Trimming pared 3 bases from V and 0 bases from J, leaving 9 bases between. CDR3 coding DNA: TGCAGTGCTAGCCGCGGCTACTCCTACGAGCAGTACTTC. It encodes CSASRGYSYEQYF.

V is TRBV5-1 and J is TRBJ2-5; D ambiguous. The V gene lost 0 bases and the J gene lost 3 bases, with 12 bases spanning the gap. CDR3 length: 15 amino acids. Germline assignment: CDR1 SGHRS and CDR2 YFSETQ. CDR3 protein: CASSLAHPIKETQYF. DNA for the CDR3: TGCGCCAGCAGCTTGGCACATCCCATCAAAGAGACCCAGTACTTC.

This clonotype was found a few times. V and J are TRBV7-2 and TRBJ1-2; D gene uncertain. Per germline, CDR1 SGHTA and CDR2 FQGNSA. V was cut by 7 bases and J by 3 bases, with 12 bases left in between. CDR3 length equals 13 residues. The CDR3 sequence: CASKTTDDYGYTF. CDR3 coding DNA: TGTGCCAGCAAAACGACCGACGACTATGGCTACACCTTC. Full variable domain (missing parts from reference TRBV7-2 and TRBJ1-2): GAGVSQSPSNKVTEKGKDVELRCDPISGHTALYWYRQSLGQGLEFLIYFQGNSAPDKSGLPSDRFSAERTGGSVSTLTIQRTQQEDSAVYLCASKTTDDYGYTFGSGTRLTVV.

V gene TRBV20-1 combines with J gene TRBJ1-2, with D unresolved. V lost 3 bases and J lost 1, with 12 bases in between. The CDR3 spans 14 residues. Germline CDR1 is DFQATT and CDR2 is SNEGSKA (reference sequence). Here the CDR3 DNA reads TGCAGTGCTAGGAGACCTGGGCTTAACTATGGCTACACCTTC. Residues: CSARRPGLNYGYTF.

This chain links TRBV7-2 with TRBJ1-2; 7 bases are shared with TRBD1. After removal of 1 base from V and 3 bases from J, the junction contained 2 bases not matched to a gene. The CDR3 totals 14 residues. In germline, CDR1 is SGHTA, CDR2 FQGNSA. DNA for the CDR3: TGTGCCAGCAGCTTAGGAACAGGGGACTATGGCTACACCTTC. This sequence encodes CASSLGTGDYGYTF.

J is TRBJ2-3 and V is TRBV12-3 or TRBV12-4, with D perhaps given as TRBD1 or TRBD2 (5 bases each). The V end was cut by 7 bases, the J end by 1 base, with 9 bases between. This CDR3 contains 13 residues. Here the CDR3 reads CASMRGGTDTQYF. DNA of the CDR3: TGTGCCAGCATGAGGGGCGGCACAGATACGCAGTATTTT.

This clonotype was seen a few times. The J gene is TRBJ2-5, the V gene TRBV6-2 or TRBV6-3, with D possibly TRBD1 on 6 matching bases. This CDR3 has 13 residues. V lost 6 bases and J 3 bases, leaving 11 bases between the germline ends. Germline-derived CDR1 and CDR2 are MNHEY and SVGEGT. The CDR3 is CASRRTAEETQYF. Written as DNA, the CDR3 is TGTGCCAGCAGAAGGACAGCCGAAGAGACCCAGTACTTC.

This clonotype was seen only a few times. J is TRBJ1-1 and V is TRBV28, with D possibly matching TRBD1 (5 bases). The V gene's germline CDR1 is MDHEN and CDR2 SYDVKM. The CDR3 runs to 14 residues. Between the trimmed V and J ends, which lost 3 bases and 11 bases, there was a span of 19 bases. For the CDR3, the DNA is TGTGCCAGCAGTTTGAGGGGCGACTCTTATCGTGCTTTCTTT. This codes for CASSLRGDSYRAFF.

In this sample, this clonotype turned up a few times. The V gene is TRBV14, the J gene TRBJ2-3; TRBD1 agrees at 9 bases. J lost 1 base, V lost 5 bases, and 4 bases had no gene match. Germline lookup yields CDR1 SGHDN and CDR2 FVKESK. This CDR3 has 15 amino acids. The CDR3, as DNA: TGTGCCAGCAGCACCCGGACAGGGGGCACAGATACGCAGTATTTT. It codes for CASSTRTGGTDTQYF.

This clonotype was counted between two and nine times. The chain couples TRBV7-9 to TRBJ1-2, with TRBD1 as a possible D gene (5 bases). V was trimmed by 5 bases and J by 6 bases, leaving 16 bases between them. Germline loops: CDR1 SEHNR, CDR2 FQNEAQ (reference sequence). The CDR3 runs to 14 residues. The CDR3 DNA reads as TGTGCCAGCAGCGGGAAGGGGCGCCGTCATGGCTACACCTTC. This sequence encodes CASSGKGRRHGYTF.

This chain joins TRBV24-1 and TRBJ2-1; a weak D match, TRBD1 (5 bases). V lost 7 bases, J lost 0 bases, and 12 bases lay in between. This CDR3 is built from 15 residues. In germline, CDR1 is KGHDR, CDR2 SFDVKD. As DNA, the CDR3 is TGTGCCACCAGCGGCCGACAGAGCTCCTACAATGAGCAGTTCTTC. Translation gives CATSGRQSSYNEQFF.

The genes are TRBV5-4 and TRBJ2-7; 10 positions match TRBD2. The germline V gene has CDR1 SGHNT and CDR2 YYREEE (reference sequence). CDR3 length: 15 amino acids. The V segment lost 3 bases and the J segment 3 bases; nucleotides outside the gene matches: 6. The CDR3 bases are TGTGCCAGCAGCTCAACTAGCGGGAACATCTACGAGCAGTACTTC. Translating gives CASSSTSGNIYEQYF.

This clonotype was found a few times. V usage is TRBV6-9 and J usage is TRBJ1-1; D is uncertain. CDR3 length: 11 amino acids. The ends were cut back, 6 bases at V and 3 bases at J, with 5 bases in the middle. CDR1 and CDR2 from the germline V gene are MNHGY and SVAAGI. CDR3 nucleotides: TGTGCCAGCAGGGAAGACACTGAAGCTTTCTTT. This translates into CASREDTEAFF.

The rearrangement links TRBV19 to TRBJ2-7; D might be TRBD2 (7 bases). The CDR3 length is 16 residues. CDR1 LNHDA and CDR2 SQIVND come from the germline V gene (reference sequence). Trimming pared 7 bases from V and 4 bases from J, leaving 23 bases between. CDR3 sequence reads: CASNPGAGVRPYEQYF. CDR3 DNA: TGTGCCAGTAACCCGGGGGCGGGAGTTCGGCCTTACGAGCAGTACTTC. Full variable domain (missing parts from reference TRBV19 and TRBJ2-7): DGGITQSPKYLFRKEGQNVTLSCEQNLNHDAMYWYRQDPGQGLRLIYYSQIVNDFQKGDIAEGYSVSREKKESFPLTVTSAQKNPTAFYLCASNPGAGVRPYEQYFGPGTRLTVT.

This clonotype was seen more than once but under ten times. The CDR3 DNA reads as TGTGCCAGCATCCTCGGTAGGGACAGGTGGTACACTGAAGCTTTCTTT. It encodes CASILGRDRWYTEAFF. The V call is TRBV11-3, the J call TRBJ1-1; 8 bases fit TRBD1. Germline lookup yields CDR1 SGHNT and CDR2 YENEEA. V was clipped by 7 bases and J by 3 bases; unmatched bases: 13. The CDR3 totals 16 residues.

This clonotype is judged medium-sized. CDR3 loop: CASGLRNQPQHF. The CDR3 nucleotides read TGTGCCAGCGGACTGCGCAATCAGCCCCAGCATTTT. The gene calls are TRBV27 and TRBJ1-5, with no clear D. This CDR3 is built from 12 residues. V dropped 8 bases and J dropped 2 bases, with 7 bases sitting between them. Germline assignment: CDR1 MNHEY and CDR2 SMNVEV (reference sequence).

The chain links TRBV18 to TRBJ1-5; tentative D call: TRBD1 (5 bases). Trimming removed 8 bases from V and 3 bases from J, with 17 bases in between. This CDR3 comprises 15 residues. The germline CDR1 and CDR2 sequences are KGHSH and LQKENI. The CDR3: CASQILQVSNQPQHF. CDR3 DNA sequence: TGTGCCAGCCAAATACTACAGGTCTCCAATCAGCCCCAGCATTTT.

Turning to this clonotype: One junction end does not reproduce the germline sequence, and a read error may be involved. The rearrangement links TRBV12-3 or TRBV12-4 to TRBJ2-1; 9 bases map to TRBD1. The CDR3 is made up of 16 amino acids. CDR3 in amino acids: CASSLRTGASYNEQFF. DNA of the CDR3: TGTGCCAGCAGTCTCCGGACAGGGGCCTCCTACAATGAGCAGTTCTTT.

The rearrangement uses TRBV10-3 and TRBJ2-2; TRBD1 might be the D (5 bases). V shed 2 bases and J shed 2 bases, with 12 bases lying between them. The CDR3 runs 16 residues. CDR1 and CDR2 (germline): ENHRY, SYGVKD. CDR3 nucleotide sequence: TGTGCCATCAGTGAGCCAGGGATCGGTAACACCGGGGAGCTGTTTTTT. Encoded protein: CAISEPGIGNTGELFF.

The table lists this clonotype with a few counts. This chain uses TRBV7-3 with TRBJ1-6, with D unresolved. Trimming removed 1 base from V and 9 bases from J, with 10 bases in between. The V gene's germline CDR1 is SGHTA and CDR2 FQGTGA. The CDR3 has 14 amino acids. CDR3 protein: CASSLNLSGSPLHF. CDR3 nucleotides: TGTGCCAGCAGCTTAAACCTTTCTGGTTCACCCCTCCACTTT.

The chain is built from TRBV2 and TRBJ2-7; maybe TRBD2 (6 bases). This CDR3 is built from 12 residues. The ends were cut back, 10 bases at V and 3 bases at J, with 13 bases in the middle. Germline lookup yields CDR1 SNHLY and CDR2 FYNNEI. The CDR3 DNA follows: TGTGCCACCAGGGAGGAAGTCTACGAGCAGTACTTC. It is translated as CATREEVYEQYF. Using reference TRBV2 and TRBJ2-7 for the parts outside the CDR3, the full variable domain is EPEVTQTPSHQVTQMGQEVILRCVPISNHLYFYWYRQILGQKVEFLVSFYNNEISEKSEIFDDQFSVERPDGSNFTLKIRSTKLEDSAMYFCATREEVYEQYFGPGTRLTVT.

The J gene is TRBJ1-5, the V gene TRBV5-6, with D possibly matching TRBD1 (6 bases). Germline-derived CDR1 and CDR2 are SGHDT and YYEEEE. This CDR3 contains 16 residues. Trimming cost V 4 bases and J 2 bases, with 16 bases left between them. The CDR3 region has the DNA TGTGCCAGCAGCGACGGGAGGGGGGGAGGCAATCAGCCCCAGCATTTT. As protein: CASSDGRGGGNQPQHF.

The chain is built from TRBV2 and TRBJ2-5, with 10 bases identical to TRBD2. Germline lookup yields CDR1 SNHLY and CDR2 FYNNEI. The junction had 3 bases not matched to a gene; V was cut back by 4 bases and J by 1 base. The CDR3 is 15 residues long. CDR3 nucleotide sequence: TGTGCCAGCAGTGCCAGGACTAGCGGCCAAGAGACCCAGTACTTC. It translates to CASSARTSGQETQYF.